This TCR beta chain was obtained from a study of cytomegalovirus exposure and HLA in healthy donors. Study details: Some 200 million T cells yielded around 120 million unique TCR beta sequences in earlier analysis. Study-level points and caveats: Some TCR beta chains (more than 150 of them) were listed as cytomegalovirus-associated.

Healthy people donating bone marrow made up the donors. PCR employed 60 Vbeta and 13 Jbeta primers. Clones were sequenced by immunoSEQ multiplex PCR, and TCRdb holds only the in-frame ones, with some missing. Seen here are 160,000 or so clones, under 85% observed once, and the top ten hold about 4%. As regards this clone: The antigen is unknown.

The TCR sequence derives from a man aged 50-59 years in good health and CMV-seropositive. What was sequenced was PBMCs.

The CDR3 sequence is CASSLGPGTNTEAFF. For the CDR3, the DNA is TGTGCCAGCAGCTTAGGGCCAGGAACGAACACTGAAGCTTTCTTT. The chain employs TRBV11-2 and TRBJ1-1; D remains unclear. CDR1 and CDR2 from the germline V gene are SGHAT and FQNNGV. This CDR3 is built from 15 residues. Between the trimmed V and J ends, which lost 1 base and 1 base, there was a span of 10 bases. Filled out from reference TRBV11-2 and TRBJ1-1, the complete variable domain reads EAGVAQSPRYKIIEKRQSVAFWCNPISGHATLYWYQQILGQGPKLLIQFQNNGVVDDSQLPKDRFSAERLKGVDSTLKIQPAKLEDSAVYLCASSLGPGTNTEAFFGQGTRLTVV.